The sequence of this T cell receptor beta chain was determined in a study of blood T cell repertoires in COVID-19. Study information: Italy, Spain and the United States were the sources of the convalescent and acute COVID-19 samples. Nucleic acid was either cDNA or gDNA, and it came from T cells, B-cell-depleted T cells, or PBMCs.

The V gene end was trimmed by 4 bases and the J gene end by 1 base; junction bases not matched to a gene: 3. The CDR3 runs to 14 residues. The germline gives CDR1 SGHVS, CDR2 FQNEAQ. How the authors handled the data: Amplification of reference gene primers was used by the study to estimate nucleated cell counts. Some clones are missing from TCRdb's copy, which holds only in-frame ones; the method was immunoSEQ multiplex PCR. V, J and clone size are those of that table, while D and trimming were read from the DNA. The sample consists of hundreds of thousands of clones, approximately 81% of them appearing once.

This rearrangement joins TRBV7-8 to TRBJ2-5, with 7 bases identical to TRBD2. The receptor was derived from a woman in her late teens or twenties with acute or convalescent COVID-19. The sequenced sample was peripheral blood. CDR3 in amino acids: CASSSKRGQETQYF. The CDR3 bases are TGTGCCAGCAGCTCTAAGCGGGGCCAAGAGACCCAGTACTTC.